This T cell receptor (beta chain) was recovered during a study of blood T cells in healthy people across ages. General observations from the study: Naive T cell percentage showed a strong correlation with TCR beta diversity.

Trimming took 5 bases from V and 5 from J, leaving 18 bases between them. This CDR3 spans 15 amino acids. In germline, CDR1 is MNHEY, CDR2 SVGAGI. For the second PCR, which ran for about 7 to 11 cycles, a sample-barcoded 5' primer and a J-beta primer mix were used. All samples yielded 2.5 million or more CDR3-containing paired-end reads. TCRdb used MiXCR to reprocess the 5' RACE reads, holding one entry per CDR3 protein. The table records hundreds of thousands of distinct CDR3 sequences, 58% of them present only once. About this clonotype itself: What it binds is not known.

This TCR derives from a man aged 30 to 45 in good health. The specimen sequenced was blood. This chain links TRBV6-5 with TRBJ2-5; D is unresolved. The CDR3 DNA reads TGTGCCAGCAGTCAACCCTCTGGAGAGGCGGAGACCCAGTACTTC. As protein: CASSQPSGEAETQYF.